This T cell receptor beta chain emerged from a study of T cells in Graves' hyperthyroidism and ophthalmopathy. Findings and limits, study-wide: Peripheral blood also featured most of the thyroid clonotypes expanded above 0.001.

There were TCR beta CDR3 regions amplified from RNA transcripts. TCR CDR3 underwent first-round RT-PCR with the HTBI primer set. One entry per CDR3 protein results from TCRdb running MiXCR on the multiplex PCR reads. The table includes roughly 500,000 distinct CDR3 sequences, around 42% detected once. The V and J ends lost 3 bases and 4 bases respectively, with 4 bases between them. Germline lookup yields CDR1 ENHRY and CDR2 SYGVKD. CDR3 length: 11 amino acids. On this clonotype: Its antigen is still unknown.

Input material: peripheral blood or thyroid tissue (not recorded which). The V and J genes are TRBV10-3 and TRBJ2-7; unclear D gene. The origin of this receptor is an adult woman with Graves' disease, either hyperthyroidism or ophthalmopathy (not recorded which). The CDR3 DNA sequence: TGTGCCATCAGTGACTTGTACGAGCAGTACTTC. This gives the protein CAISDLYEQYF.